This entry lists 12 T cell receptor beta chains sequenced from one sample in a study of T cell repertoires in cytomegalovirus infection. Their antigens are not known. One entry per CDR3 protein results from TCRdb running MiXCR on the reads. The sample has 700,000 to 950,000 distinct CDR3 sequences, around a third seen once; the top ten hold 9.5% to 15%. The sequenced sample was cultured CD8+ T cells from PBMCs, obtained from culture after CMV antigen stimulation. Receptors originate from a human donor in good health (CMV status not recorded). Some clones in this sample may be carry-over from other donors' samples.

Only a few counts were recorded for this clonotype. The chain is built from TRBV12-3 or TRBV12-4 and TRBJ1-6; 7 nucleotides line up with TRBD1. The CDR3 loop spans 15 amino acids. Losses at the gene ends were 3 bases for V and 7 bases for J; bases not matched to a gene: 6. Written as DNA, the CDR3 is TGTGCCAGCAGTTTTGACGGGACAGACAATTCACCCCTCCACTTT. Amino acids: CASSFDGTDNSPLHF.

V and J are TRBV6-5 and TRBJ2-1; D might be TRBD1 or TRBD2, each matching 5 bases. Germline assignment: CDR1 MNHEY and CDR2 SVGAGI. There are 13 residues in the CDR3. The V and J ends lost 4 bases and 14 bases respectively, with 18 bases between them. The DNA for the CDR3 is TGTGCCAGCAGTTCGGGACGGGCCCATTTGAAGTTCTTC. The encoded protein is CASSSGRAHLKFF.

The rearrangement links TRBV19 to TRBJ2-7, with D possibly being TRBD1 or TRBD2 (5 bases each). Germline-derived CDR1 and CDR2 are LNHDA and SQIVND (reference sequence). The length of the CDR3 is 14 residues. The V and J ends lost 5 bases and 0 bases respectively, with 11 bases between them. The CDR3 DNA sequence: TGTGCCAGTAGTCGGGCAGGGAGCTCCTACGAGCAGTACGTC. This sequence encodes CASSRAGSSYEQYV.

The CDR3 reads CASRKGLAGGPPSTDTQYF. CDR3 sequence (DNA): TGTGCCAGCAGAAAGGGACTAGCGGGGGGGCCCCCTAGCACAGATACGCAGTATTTT. V gene TRBV6-5 combines with J gene TRBJ2-3; 16 bases are shared with TRBD2. The V and J ends lost 6 bases and 0 bases, in that order; junction bases with no gene match: 9. The CDR3 has 19 amino acids. From germline, CDR1 is MNHEY and CDR2 SVGAGI.

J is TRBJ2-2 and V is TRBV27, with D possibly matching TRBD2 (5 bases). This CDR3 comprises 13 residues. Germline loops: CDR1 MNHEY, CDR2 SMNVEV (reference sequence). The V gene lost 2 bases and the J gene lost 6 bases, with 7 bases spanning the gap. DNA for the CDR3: TGTGCCAGCAGTTTACTCGGGGCCGGGGAGCTGTTTTTT. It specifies CASSLLGAGELFF.

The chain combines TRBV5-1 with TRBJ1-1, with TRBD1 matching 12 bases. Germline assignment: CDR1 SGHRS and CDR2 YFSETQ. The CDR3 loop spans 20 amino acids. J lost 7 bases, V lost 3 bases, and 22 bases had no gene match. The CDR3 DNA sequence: TGCGCCAGCAGCTCGGATGGCATATCCCACGGGACAGGGGGCGCCGGTGAAGCTTTCTTT. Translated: CASSSDGISHGTGGAGEAFF.

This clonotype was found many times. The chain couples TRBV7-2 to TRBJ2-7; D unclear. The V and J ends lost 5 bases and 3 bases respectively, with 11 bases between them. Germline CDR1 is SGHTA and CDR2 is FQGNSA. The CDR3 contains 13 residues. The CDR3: CASSAGPHYEQYF. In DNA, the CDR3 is TGTGCCAGCAGCGCAGGACCCCACTACGAGCAGTACTTC. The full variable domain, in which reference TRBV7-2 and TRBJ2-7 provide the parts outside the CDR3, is GAGVSQSPSNKVTEKGKDVELRCDPISGHTALYWYRQSLGQGLEFLIYFQGNSAPDKSGLPSDRFSAERTGGSVSTLTIQRTQQEDSAVYLCASSAGPHYEQYFGPGTRLTVT.

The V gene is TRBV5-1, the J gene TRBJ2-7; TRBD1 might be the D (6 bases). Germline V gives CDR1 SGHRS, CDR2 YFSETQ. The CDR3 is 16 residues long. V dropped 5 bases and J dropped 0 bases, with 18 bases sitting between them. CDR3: CASSPSGTPASYEQYF. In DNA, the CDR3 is TGCGCCAGCAGTCCCTCCGGGACACCAGCCTCCTACGAGCAGTACTTC. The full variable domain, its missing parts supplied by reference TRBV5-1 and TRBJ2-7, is KAGVTQTPRYLIKTRGQQVTLSCSPISGHRSVSWYQQTPGQGLQFLFEYFSETQRNKGNFPGRFSGRQFSNSRSEMNVSTLELGDSALYLCASSPSGTPASYEQYFGPGTRLTVT.

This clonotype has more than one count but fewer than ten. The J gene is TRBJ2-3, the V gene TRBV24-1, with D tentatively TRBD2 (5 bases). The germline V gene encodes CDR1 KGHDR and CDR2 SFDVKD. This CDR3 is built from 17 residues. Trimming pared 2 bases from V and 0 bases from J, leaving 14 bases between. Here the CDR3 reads CATSDSEELTSTDTQYF. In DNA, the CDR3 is TGTGCCACCAGTGATTCGGAGGAACTTACTAGCACAGATACGCAGTATTTT.

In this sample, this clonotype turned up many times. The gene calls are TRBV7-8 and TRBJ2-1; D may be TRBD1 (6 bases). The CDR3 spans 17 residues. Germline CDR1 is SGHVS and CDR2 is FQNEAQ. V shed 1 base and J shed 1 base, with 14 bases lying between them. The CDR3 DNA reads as TGTGCCAGCAGCTTAGTAGCTAGGGGGTTTTCCTACAATGAGCAGTTCTTC. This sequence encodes CASSLVARGFSYNEQFF.

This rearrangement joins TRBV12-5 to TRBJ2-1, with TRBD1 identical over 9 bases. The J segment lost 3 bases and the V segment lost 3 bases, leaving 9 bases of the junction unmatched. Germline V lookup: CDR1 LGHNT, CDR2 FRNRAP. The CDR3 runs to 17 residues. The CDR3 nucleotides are TGTGCTAGTGGTTTCGTCCTGCGGGACAGGGACTACAATGAGCAGTTCTTC. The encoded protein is CASGFVLRDRDYNEQFF.

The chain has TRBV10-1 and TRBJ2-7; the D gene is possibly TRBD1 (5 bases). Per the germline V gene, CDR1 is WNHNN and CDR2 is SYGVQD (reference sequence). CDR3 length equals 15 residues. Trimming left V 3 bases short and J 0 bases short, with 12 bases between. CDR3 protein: CASSDKRQGSYEQYF. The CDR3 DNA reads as TGCGCCAGCAGTGATAAACGGCAGGGCTCCTACGAGCAGTACTTC.